The T cell receptor beta chain under discussion was sequenced for a study of vaccination and CD4 T cells after COVID-19. As to treatment: roughly ten-day PBMC culture with coronavirus spike peptide pools or control peptides (ViraFEST assay). Points on this clonotype: Its target is not known.

V was pared by 0 bases and J by 5 bases, with 10 bases between. Germline CDR1 and CDR2: MGHRA and YSYEKL. The CDR3 spans 14 residues. The Oncomine TCR Beta short-read assay was applied to DNA of cultured CD4+ T cells. TCRdb called the PCR reads again in MiXCR, with one record for every CDR3 protein. The sample carries 15,000 or so distinct CDR3 sequences, about two fifths recorded once. The sample was CD4+ T cells from blood, cultured in vitro. The sequence came from a human donor who had recovered from COVID-19. The V and J genes are TRBV4-1 and TRBJ1-2; D is perhaps TRBD1 (6 bases). Here the CDR3 DNA reads TGCGCCAGCAGCCAAGAAGGGACAAAATATGGCTACACCTTC. Protein sequence: CASSQEGTKYGYTF.